This TCR beta chain was captured by sequencing in a study of regulatory T cells in long-lasting Graves disease (dated by TCRdb to the early 2020s). Context from the whole study: Newly diagnosed Graves' disease patients had taken antithyroid drugs for less than 3 months. This study used TCR sequencing and RNA sequencing of peripheral blood to compare persistent Graves' disease patients against newly diagnosed Graves' disease patients. The study was conducted in China and was registered as a clinical trial. TCR sequencing covered about 13 persistent and 20 newly diagnosed Graves' disease patients, around 33 samples in total. Points the paper makes about the study in general: Sequencing and analysis were limited to the TCR beta chain. The authors acknowledged the small sample size as a limitation that may reduce accuracy. Compared with newly diagnosed patients, persistent Graves' disease patients had lower TCR Shannon entropy and fewer highly expanded clones, which suggests clonal expansion. Persistent patients shared more public clonotypes among themselves (roughly 2,700) than newly diagnosed patients did (roughly 920). Only peripheral blood was studied, because thyroid tissue, the primary lesion, was inaccessible. TRBV28, TRBJ1-2 and TRBJ2-5 were preferentially used in persistent disease, while TRBV20-1 and TRBJ2-1 were favored in newly diagnosed disease.

This specimen's time point label, per the study, means: newly diagnosed GD, antithyroid drugs for less than 3 months. For both TCR sequencing and RNA sequencing, RNA was extracted from PBMCs using TRIzol. Graves' disease was diagnosed according to American Thyroid Association guidelines. Recruitment of patients was carried out at an endocrinology department in Xi'an, China. Each patient gave approximately 8.8 milliliters of peripheral blood, collected in an EDTA anticoagulant tube. PBMCs were isolated by Ficoll Paque Plus density gradient separation without further T cell sorting. RNA quality was checked with an Agilent 2100 Bioanalyzer and agarose gel, and concentration with a NanoDrop 2000. This clonotype was detected ten times or more. The antigen this receptor binds is unknown. The sample holds no much larger clone one base away, and base qualities are not on file. Library preparation used multiplex PCR. These reads were obtained on an Illumina HiSeq 4000. TCR beta libraries were built with iRepertoire HTBI primers and Arm-PCR amplification of CDR3 regions. Before sequencing, the PCR products went through gel purification. For the original study's pipeline: Gene usage analysis of CDR3 amino acid clonotypes relied on the approximately 60 TRBV and 14 TRBJ segments identified across samples. COPE and FqMerger were used to merge filtered high-quality paired reads into contigs. BLAST was used to align contigs to IMGT TRBV, TRBD and TRBJ reference genes, with CDR3 defined following IMGT. Any clonotype with a frequency above 0.1% was counted as a highly expanded clone. Shannon entropy served as the measure of repertoire diversity, while the Gini coefficient captured V-J evenness. Clonotypes shared by more than one individual were considered public. TCRdb reanalyzed the raw reads on its own, using fastp at Q25 for trimming and MiXCR for clone calling, and kept in-frame beta chains. Rows matching on CDR3 protein sequence are summarized as one entry with the most common DNA and genes. Clone size and V and J calls follow TCRdb, not the original study. The sample contains around 500,000 distinct CDR3 sequences, 15% to 20% of them found a single time. The ten largest clones take up roughly 25% of the sample.

Reading from cysteine to phenylalanine, the CDR3 counts 15 amino acids. Only the CDR3 DNA stays, 45 bases, in frame from base 1. After removal of 6 bases from V and 2 bases from J, the junction retains 10 bases not matched to a gene. CDR1 is given as SGHKS and CDR2 as YYEKEE, both from the germline V gene (reference sequence). This sample was shared with a second study, whose subject was T cells in Graves' hyperthyroidism and ophthalmopathy. From that second study: A patient counted as having stable Graves' hyperthyroidism if no progression to ophthalmopathy occurred over 18 months of follow-up. The hyperthyroidism patients were between 18 and 65 years old and newly diagnosed, with a disease duration of less than 2 months. Any patient with an uncontrolled infection, another autoimmune disease, pregnancy or lactation was excluded. Clinical symptoms, serum thyroxine and TRAb, thyroid ultrasound, and orbital computed tomography formed the basis for the diagnoses. The first round of RT-PCR for the TCR CDR3 was performed with the HTBI primer set and the Qiagen OneStep RT-PCR kit. Blood samples also contained most of the expanded thyroid clonotypes (frequency above 0.001), which suggests that blood repertoires may reflect thyroid immune responses. Ophthalmopathy was separated from stable hyperthyroidism by a 13 V-J signature model, with roughly 88% sensitivity and approximately 84% specificity obtained in cross-validation and 80%/75% obtained in testing. In validation, the model predicted progression to ophthalmopathy with 60% to 71% sensitivity and roughly 75% specificity, a median of approximately 6.5 months before onset. TCR V-J signatures able to tell the groups apart were searched for in a discovery cohort of 90 to 100 patients, of whom approximately 40 had Graves' ophthalmopathy and some 60 had stable Graves' hyperthyroidism. An independent validation cohort of some 18 hyperthyroidism patients and about 16 patients who later progressed to ophthalmopathy tested prospective prediction of ophthalmopathy. The roughly 100 discovery patients were randomly split 7:3 into training and test sets. Thyroid tissue and blood T-cell repertoires from about six Graves' hyperthyroidism patients were also compared in the study. After sampling, hyperthyroidism patients received methimazole starting at 30 mg daily, and ophthalmopathy patients received high-dose intravenous methylprednisolone. The libraries were constructed in a second round of multiplex PCR and then size-selected and purified. Libraries were sequenced paired-end with 100 bp reads on an Illumina HiSeq2000. Raw data were processed with SOAPnuke, discarding reads with adapters, uncalled bases, mean Phred below 15, or no exact constant-primer or identifier match. High-quality paired reads were merged using COPE v1.2.5, and each unique nucleotide sequence was defined as a clonotype. MiTCR v1.1 was used to align the clonotypes against IMGT TRBV, TRBD and TRBJ reference segments. The analysis was restricted to V-J combinations with a frequency above 0.0001, which together covered 99.2% of the repertoires. A TCS score was defined as the ratio of F50 (clonal expansion) to E x V (chaos), with BLOSUM62-based TCRdist applied between CDR3 peptides within each V-J. Welch's t-statistics and random forest reduced 450 to 600 V-J features to 10 to 15, which were used in a naive Bayes classifier (R e1071). No statistical method was used to set the sample size in advance, and investigators knew the group allocation. TCR Vbeta CDR3 sequencing of 140 or so peripheral blood samples (43 ophthalmopathy, 75 to 80 hyperthyroidism and around 17 progressor patients) is reported in the paper.

The source material was peripheral blood mononuclear cells (PBMCs), sampled at new diagnosis, from a patient treated with antithyroid drugs. The receptor was isolated from a woman aged 35-65 years with Graves disease. Donor details come from another sample of the same person, matched by shared clones. Here the chain combines TRBV5-5 and TRBJ2-5, with 7 middle bases fitting TRBD1. The CDR3 has the sequence CASTLLWTGQETQYF. The DNA sequence follows: TGTGCCAGCACCCTCCTCTGGACAGGACAAGAGACCCAGTACTTC.